The rows below give T cell receptor beta chains drawn from one sample of a study of cytomegalovirus exposure and HLA in healthy donors. Clones were sequenced by immunoSEQ multiplex PCR, and TCRdb holds only the in-frame ones, with some missing. The data show around 170,000 clones, approximately 80% seen once. Sequenced input: PBMCs. Source of these receptors: a girl aged 10-17 years in good health and CMV-seropositive. Each CDR3 is given with its conserved first and last residue. D genes are given only for firm matches. For some rows the clone size is stated as once, few or many, or as a class when expanded; others skip it.

>TRBV10-2|.|TRBJ2-4|.
TGCGCCAGCAGTGAGTTCGGTGGGCCCAAAAACATTCAGTACTTC
CASSEFGGPKNIQYF
>TRBV7-9|.|TRBJ1-1|.
TGTGCCAGCAGCAAACAGAGGGACACTGAAGCTTTCTTT
CASSKQRDTEAFF
>TRBV7-8|.|TRBJ2-3|TRBD1
TGTGCCAGCAGCCCCACAGGGGATCGAAGCACAGATACGCAGTATTTT
CASSPTGDRSTDTQYF
>TRBV5-1|.|TRBJ1-2|.
TGCGCCAGCAGCTTGATGGGAGGGGGAGACTATGGCTACACCTTC
CASSLMGGGDYGYTF
>TRBV15|once|TRBJ2-7|.
TGTGCCACCAGCAGACAGGGCAACGAGCAGTACTTC
CATSRQGNEQYF
>TRBV19|.|TRBJ1-2|.
TGTGCCAGTCACAGGACGATGGGCTATGGCTACACCTTC
CASHRTMGYGYTF
>TRBV7-8|.|TRBJ2-1|.
TGTGCCAGCAGCATGACTAGCAATGAGCAGTTCTTC
CASSMTSNEQFF
>TRBV29-1|.|TRBJ2-1|TRBD2
TGCAGCGTTGAGGAAGGACTAGCGGGATCTGGCGAGCAGTTCTTC
CSVEEGLAGSGEQFF
>TRBV7-6|.|TRBJ2-1|TRBD1
TGTGCCAGCAGCTTAAAGGACAGGGTCAATGAGCAGTTCTTC
CASSLKDRVNEQFF
>TRBV25-1|.|TRBJ2-7|TRBD2
TGTGCCAGCAGCCCCCCGCTCGCGGGAGCCTCCTACGAGCAGTACTTC
CASSPPLAGASYEQYF
>TRBV5-1|.|TRBJ1-5|.
TGCGCCAGCAGCCGTGACAGTAGGGATCAGCCCCAGCATTTT
CASSRDSRDQPQHF
>TRBV6-6|.|TRBJ1-1|.
TGTGCCAGCAGACAGTTGGGACAAGAAGCTTTCTTT
CASRQLGQEAFF
>TRBV6-1|.|TRBJ1-2|.
TGTGCCAGCAGTGGGGCCGATCCCTATAACTATGGCTACACCTTC
CASSGADPYNYGYTF
>TRBV6-5|.|TRBJ2-2|TRBD2
TGTGCCAGCAGTTACTCAGTGCGGGGGGCCGGGGAGCTGTTTTTT
CASSYSVRGAGELFF
>TRBV11-2|.|TRBJ1-4|TRBD1
TGTGCCAGCAGCTTGGGGACAGCACCTGAAAAACTGTTTTTT
CASSLGTAPEKLFF
>TRBV5-1|.|TRBJ2-5|TRBD2
TGCGCCAGCAGCCCGGGACTAGCCGGAGAGACCCAGTACTTC
CASSPGLAGETQYF
>TRBV2|once|TRBJ2-6|TRBD1
TGTGCCAGCATAGTTAAGACAGGGCCTAGTGGGCCCGGGGCCAACGTCCTGACTTTC
CASIVKTGPSGPGANVLTF
>TRBV27|.|TRBJ2-7|.
TGTGCCAGCAGTCCCCAGGGGTACTCCTACGAGCAGTACTTC
CASSPQGYSYEQYF
>TRBV6-6|.|TRBJ2-3|.
TGTGCCAGCAGTTATAGGCGGCCAGATACGCAGTATTTT
CASSYRRPDTQYF
>TRBV5-1|.|TRBJ1-1|TRBD1
TGCGCCAGCAGCTTGGGGACAGGGACGTGGACTGAAGCTTTCTTT
CASSLGTGTWTEAFF
>TRBV15|once|TRBJ1-2|TRBD1
TGTGCCACCAGCAGCCGAAGACAGGGGCATGGCTACACCTTC
CATSSRRQGHGYTF
>TRBV19|once|TRBJ2-3|TRBD2
TGTGCCAGTAGGGGGGGGGTCTCCACAGATACGCAGTATTTT
CASRGGVSTDTQYF